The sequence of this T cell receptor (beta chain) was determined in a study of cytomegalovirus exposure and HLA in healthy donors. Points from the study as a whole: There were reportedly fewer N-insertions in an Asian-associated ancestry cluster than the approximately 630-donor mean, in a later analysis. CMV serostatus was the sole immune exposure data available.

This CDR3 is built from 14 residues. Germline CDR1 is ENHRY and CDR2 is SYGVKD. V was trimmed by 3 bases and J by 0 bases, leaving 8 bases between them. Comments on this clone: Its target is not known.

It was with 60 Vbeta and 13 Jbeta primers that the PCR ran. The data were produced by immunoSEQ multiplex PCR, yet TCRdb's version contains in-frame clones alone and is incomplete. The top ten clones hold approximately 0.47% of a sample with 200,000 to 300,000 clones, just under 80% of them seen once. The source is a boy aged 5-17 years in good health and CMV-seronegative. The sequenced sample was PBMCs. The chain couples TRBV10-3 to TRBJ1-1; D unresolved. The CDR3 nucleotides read TGTGCCATCAGTGAAAACCCAGTGAACACTGAAGCTTTCTTT. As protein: CAISENPVNTEAFF.